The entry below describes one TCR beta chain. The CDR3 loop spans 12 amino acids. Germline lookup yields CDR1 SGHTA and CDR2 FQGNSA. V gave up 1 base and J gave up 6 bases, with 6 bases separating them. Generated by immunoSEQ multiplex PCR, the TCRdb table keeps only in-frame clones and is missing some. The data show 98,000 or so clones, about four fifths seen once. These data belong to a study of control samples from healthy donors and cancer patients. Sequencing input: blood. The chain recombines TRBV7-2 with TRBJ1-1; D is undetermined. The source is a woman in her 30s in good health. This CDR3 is CASSLVPAEAFF. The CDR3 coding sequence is TGTGCCAGCAGCTTAGTCCCGGCTGAAGCTTTCTTT.